Below, 8 T cell receptor beta chains from the same sample are listed, as sequenced in a study of T cell changes during pregnancy in multiple sclerosis. TCRdb's table, derived via immunoSEQ multiplex PCR, lists solely in-frame clones and lacks some. The repertoire holds roughly 42,000 clones, with around 89% as singletons. Sequenced material: CD4+ T cells from peripheral blood mononuclear cells, taken in the first trimester of pregnancy. These receptor sequences come from a female donor with multiple sclerosis, enrolled in a pregnancy study.

The rearrangement links TRBV28 to TRBJ1-2; D unclear. The CDR3 is 13 residues long. Germline values: CDR1 MDHEN, CDR2 SYDVKM. V was shortened by 7 bases and J by 2 bases, with 11 bases between the two germline ends. CDR3 coding DNA: TGTGCCAGCACCATCCCCTACAACTATGGCTACACCTTC. Its protein is CASTIPYNYGYTF.

DNA of the CDR3: TGTGCCAGCAGTTACTCTTCGGGTGGCAATCAGCCCCAGCATTTT. Encoded protein: CASSYSSGGNQPQHF. The rearrangement links TRBV6-5 to TRBJ1-5, with D unresolved. The CDR3 runs 15 residues. Germline-derived CDR1 and CDR2 are MNHEY and SVGAGI. Trimming stripped 0 bases from V and 2 bases from J, with 8 bases between.

The gene calls are TRBV4-3 and TRBJ2-1; tentatively, D is TRBD2 (6 bases). Germline V lookup: CDR1 LGHNA, CDR2 YSLEER. V shed 3 bases and J shed 2 bases, with 14 bases lying between them. CDR3 size: 16 residues. The CDR3 sequence: CASSQSGLQTYNEQFF. In DNA, the CDR3 is TGCGCCAGCAGCCAGTCGGGACTGCAGACCTACAATGAGCAGTTCTTC.

This chain connects TRBV30 to TRBJ2-7; D uncertain. The V gene lost 3 bases and the J gene lost 7 bases, with 16 bases spanning the gap. Germline CDR1 reads GTSNPN; CDR2 reads SVGIG (reference sequence). The CDR3 consists of 13 residues. This CDR3 is CAWSLPAAREQYF. CDR3 bases: TGTGCCTGGAGCCTCCCCGCGGCGCGGGAGCAGTACTTC.

The chain uses TRBV7-3 and TRBJ2-1; 8 bases map to TRBD2. CDR3 length equals 16 residues. CDR1 and CDR2 (germline): SGHTA, FQGTGA. The junction had 9 bases not matched to a gene; V was cut back by 5 bases and J by 3 bases. The CDR3 reads CASSPSGSLFYNEQFF. The CDR3 nucleotides read TGTGCCAGCAGCCCCAGCGGGAGTTTATTCTACAATGAGCAGTTCTTC.

This clone is classed as medium-sized. The J gene is TRBJ2-6, the V gene TRBV18; no clear D gene. Trimming shortened V by 1 base and J by 0 bases, and 10 bases separated the two germline ends. The CDR3 totals 17 residues. The germline V gene has CDR1 KGHSH and CDR2 LQKENI. CDR3 region: CASSPRAQDSGANVLTF. For the CDR3, the DNA is TGTGCCAGCTCACCACGAGCTCAAGACTCTGGGGCCAACGTCCTGACTTTC. The whole variable domain, filled in from reference TRBV18 and TRBJ2-6, reads NAGVMQNPRHLVRRRGQEARLRCSPMKGHSHVYWYRQLPEEGLKFMVYLQKENIIDESGMPKERFSAEFPKEGPSILRIQQVVRGDSAAYFCASSPRAQDSGANVLTFGAGSRLTVL.

The V call is TRBV6-4, the J call TRBJ2-3; TRBD2 matches 7 bases. The CDR3 consists of 14 residues. Germline loops: CDR1 MRHNA, CDR2 SNTAGT. The V and J ends lost 5 bases and 0 bases, in that order; junction bases with no gene match: 2. The CDR3 region has the DNA TGTGCCAGCAGTAAAGCGGGGAGCACAGATACGCAGTATTTT. It translates to CASSKAGSTDTQYF.

The rearrangement joins TRBV6-1 to TRBJ2-7; 8 bases are shared with TRBD2. The CDR3 is made up of 15 amino acids. J was trimmed by 5 bases and V by 7 bases; bases with no gene match: 13. Germline CDR1 is MNHNS and CDR2 is SASEGT. CDR3 protein: CASKEGAGEPHEQYF. CDR3 sequence (DNA): TGTGCCAGCAAAGAGGGAGCGGGAGAACCCCACGAGCAGTACTTC.